The clone carrying this T cell receptor beta chain was found a few times. What it recognizes is unknown. These data come from a study of CD8 T cells in ankylosing spondylitis. Study outcomes and limitations: A motif of roughly 8 highly homologous TCR beta variants was seen as apparently characteristic of ankylosing spondylitis blood. Significant enrichment of disease-linked clones was reported in matched ankylosing spondylitis synovial fluid. With a CD8+ phenotype, disease-linked clones were relatively rare in peripheral blood.

This CDR3 spans 15 amino acids. Germline V gene sequence: CDR1 SGHTA, CDR2 FQGNSA. The ends were cut back, 3 bases at V and 0 bases at J, with 12 bases in the middle. TCRdb recomputed calls from the 5' RACE reads with MiXCR, one row per CDR3 protein. The table lists approximately 540,000 distinct CDR3 sequences, 10% to 15% of them singletons. Sequencing input: blood, either unsorted or a sorted T cell fraction (not recorded which). The sequence derives from a male donor with ankylosing spondylitis. This sequence joins TRBV7-2 and TRBJ2-7; maybe TRBD1 (6 bases). The CDR3 coding sequence is TGTGCCAGCAGCTTTGGCTCAGGGGTCTCCTACGAGCAGTACTTC. This sequence encodes CASSFGSGVSYEQYF. Based on the CDR3 plus reference TRBV7-2 and TRBJ2-7, the full variable domain is GAGVSQSPSNKVTEKGKDVELRCDPISGHTALYWYRQSLGQGLEFLIYFQGNSAPDKSGLPSDRFSAERTGGSVSTLTIQRTQQEDSAVYLCASSFGSGVSYEQYFGPGTRLTVT.